A selection of T cell receptor beta chains follows, all from one sample in a study of shared clonotypes between healthy human individuals. The method was immunoSEQ multiplex PCR; TCRdb's version includes in-frame clones alone and lacks a portion of them. The repertoire holds approximately 1.9 million clones, with approximately 92% as singletons. The sequenced sample was naive CD8+ T cells from PBMCs. The receptors stem from a man younger than 35 in good health. Some clones in this sample may be carry-over from other donors' samples. CDR3s include the opening cysteine and the closing phenylalanine or tryptophan. The D gene is left open where the match is weak. A row's size may be missing; if present it is once, few, many or a size class.

V gene	J gene	clone size	D gene	CDR3 DNA	CDR3 protein
TRBV27	TRBJ2-1	once	TRBD2	TGTGCCAGCAGTTTACTAGCGGGTGATCTGTTCTTC	CASSLLAGDLFF
TRBV6-5	TRBJ2-7	-	-	TGTGCCAGCAGTTATGTGTGGAGAGCGGCCTCCTACGAGCAGTACTTC	CASSYVWRAASYEQYF
TRBV6-6	TRBJ2-3	-	-	TGTGCCAGCAGTTACGGCGGGGGCTCAGATACGCAGTATTTT	CASSYGGGSDTQYF
TRBV6-1	TRBJ1-3	-	-	TGTGCCAGCAGTGAACAGGCAAGGAGAACTGGAAACACCATATATTTT	CASSEQARRTGNTIYF
TRBV27	TRBJ2-5	-	-	TGTGCCAGCAAATTACGACAGTACCAAGAGACCCAGTACTTC	CASKLRQYQETQYF
TRBV21-1	TRBJ2-3	once	-	TGTGCCAGCAGCAGTTACCAGGGGGCGGCAGATACGCAGTATTTT	CASSSYQGAADTQYF
TRBV5-1	TRBJ2-1	-	-	TGCGCCAGCAGCCCCGATTTGCGGGACTCCAAGCAGTTCTTC	CASSPDLRDSKQFF
TRBV7-9	TRBJ2-7	-	-	TGTGCCAGCAGCCCAGCGCAGGGGACAACCTACGAGCAGTACTTC	CASSPAQGTTYEQYF
TRBV7-9	TRBJ2-3	-	-	TGTGCCAGCAGCTACCCAGTGGGCAGCACAGATACGCAGTATTTT	CASSYPVGSTDTQYF
TRBV14	TRBJ2-1	-	-	TGTGCCAGCAGCCAAGCTTCCTACAATGAGCAGTTCTTC	CASSQASYNEQFF
TRBV2	TRBJ2-7	-	TRBD2	TGTGCCACCGGTAGGGGACTAGCGGATTACTACGAGCAGTACTTC	CATGRGLADYYEQYF
TRBV13	TRBJ2-1	-	TRBD2	TGTGCCAGCAGCTCCGGGACTAGCGGCTTACACAATGAGCAGTTCTTC	CASSSGTSGLHNEQFF
TRBV5-6	TRBJ2-7	-	TRBD2	TGTGCCAGCAGCCCGGGGGGAGCGCTCGAGCAGTACTTC	CASSPGGALEQYF
TRBV28	TRBJ2-3	-	-	TGTGCCAGCAGTTTTTTCTTGTCGGGGAGGGATACGCAGTATTTT	CASSFFLSGRDTQYF
TRBV25-1	TRBJ2-7	once	-	TGTGCCAGCAATCTGATAAACGTAAAGGGACCTACCCCGTACGAGCAGTACTTC	CASNLINVKGPTPYEQYF
TRBV19	TRBJ2-1	once	TRBD2	TGTGCCAGTAGTCCCTTCCGAGGGACTAGCGGGAGCGGTGAGCAGTTCTTC	CASSPFRGTSGSGEQFF
TRBV29-1	TRBJ1-5	-	-	TGCAGCGTTGAAGTAGTGGGGGATCAGCCCCAGCATTTT	CSVEVVGDQPQHF
TRBV19	TRBJ2-1	-	-	TGTGCCAGTAGTATCTCGGGCACCGCCTACAATGAGCAGTTCTTC	CASSISGTAYNEQFF
TRBV5-1	TRBJ1-1	-	-	TGCGCCAGCAGGCACAGCCTGAACACTGAAGCTTTCTTT	CASRHSLNTEAFF
TRBV2	TRBJ2-7	-	TRBD1	TGTGCCACCTTGACAGGGGACACCTACGAGCAGTACTTC	CATLTGDTYEQYF
TRBV11-2	TRBJ2-7	-	-	TGTGCCAGCAGCCAATTCTCGAGCTTTTCCTACGAGCAGTACTTC	CASSQFSSFSYEQYF
TRBV9	TRBJ2-7	-	TRBD1	TGTGCCAGCAGCGCCGGGACAGGGGACTACGAGCAGTACTTC	CASSAGTGDYEQYF
TRBV4-1	TRBJ2-1	-	-	TGCGCCAGCAGCCAAGTAAATGGCGTCGACAATGAGCAGTTCTTC	CASSQVNGVDNEQFF
TRBV27	TRBJ2-7	-	TRBD1	TGTGCCAGCAGTTTACATACGACAGGGACCTACGAGCAGTACTTC	CASSLHTTGTYEQYF
TRBV4-1	TRBJ2-1	-	TRBD2	TGCGCCAGCAGCCAAGGAATAGCGGGAGTGGATGAGCAGTTCTTC	CASSQGIAGVDEQFF
TRBV9	TRBJ2-5	-	-	TGTGCCAGCAGCGTATATAGCGCCGAGCAAGAGACCCAGTACTTC	CASSVYSAEQETQYF
TRBV6-1	TRBJ2-7	-	-	TGTGCCAGCAGTGCTGGGTCGTACGAGCAGTACTTC	CASSAGSYEQYF
TRBV5-4	TRBJ1-2	-	-	TGTGCCAGCAGCTTGGTTTCAGGACTCTATGGCTACACCTTC	CASSLVSGLYGYTF
TRBV7-9	TRBJ2-5	once	-	TGTGCCTACCGCACGGGGGAAGAGACCCAGTACTTC	CAYRTGEETQYF